This T cell receptor beta chain came from a study of blood T cells in healthy people across ages. Combining a sample-barcoded 5' primer with a J-beta primer mix, a second PCR ran for roughly 6 to 12 cycles. Each CDR3 protein gets one entry after TCRdb re-called the 5' RACE reads with MiXCR. Of about 1.6 million distinct CDR3 sequences detected, roughly 30% appear once; the ten largest clones hold approximately 11%. V gave up 6 bases and J gave up 8 bases; unmatched junction bases: 12. The CDR3 is 13 amino acids. The germline CDR1 and CDR2 sequences are SQVTM and ANQGSEA. This TCR derives from a woman aged 30 to 39 in good health. This sequence joins TRBV29-1 and TRBJ1-1, with 7 bases that match TRBD1. The sequencing sample was made of blood. CDR3: CSVEEGARLEAFF. Written as DNA, the CDR3 is TGCAGCGTCGAGGAGGGGGCGAGGCTGGAAGCTTTCTTT.